A selection of T cell receptor beta chains follows, all from one sample in a study of OX40 agonist ivuxolimab in advanced cancers. Libraries were prepared by immunoSEQ multiplex PCR; TCRdb keeps only in-frame clonotypes and omits some of them. This sample has roughly 90,000 clones, with roughly 87% found just once. The starting material was CD4+ or CD8+ T cells sorted from blood, obtained in a trial of the OX40 agonist ivuxolimab. The receptor source for this set is an adult with an advanced solid tumor such as melanoma, head and neck, liver or kidney cancer. CDR3s include the opening cysteine and the closing phenylalanine or tryptophan. A D gene is named only where the DNA matches it firmly. Clone size is not always given. Where it is, it says once, few, many or a class for expanded clones.

cdr3_aa	cdr3_nt	clone_size	v_call	j_call	d_call
CASSEYGTSVYEQYF	TGTGCCAGCAGTGAATATGGGACTAGCGTGTACGAGCAGTACTTC	NA	TRBV6-1	TRBJ2-7	TRBD2
CASSLETSRDGETQYF	TGTGCCAGCAGCTTGGAGACTAGCCGGGACGGAGAGACCCAGTACTTC	once	TRBV5-4	TRBJ2-5	TRBD2
CASKGSFGQPQHF	TGTGCCAGCAAAGGGTCGTTCGGTCAGCCCCAGCATTTT	NA	TRBV2	TRBJ1-5	NA
CASSQSPGGTSGSRMGTDTQYF	TGCGCCAGCAGCCAATCTCCTGGTGGGACTAGCGGATCTCGGATGGGCACAGATACGCAGTATTTT	once	TRBV4-1	TRBJ2-3	TRBD2
CASSFGEGGGYTF	TGTGCCAGCAGCTTCGGGGAAGGGGGTGGCTACACCTTC	NA	TRBV7-9	TRBJ1-2	NA
CAISENGGQETQYF	TGTGCCATCAGTGAGAACGGGGGGCAGGAGACCCAGTACTTC	NA	TRBV10-3	TRBJ2-5	NA
CASSMKREVDNEQFF	TGTGCCAGCAGCATGAAGCGGGAGGTCGACAATGAGCAGTTCTTC	NA	TRBV21-1	TRBJ2-1	NA
CASSLSSAVSYEQYF	TGTGCCAGCAGCTTGTCAAGTGCGGTTTCCTACGAGCAGTACTTC	NA	TRBV5-5	TRBJ2-7	NA
CASSARGAYSNQPQHF	TGTGCCAGCAGTGCCCGCGGTGCCTATAGCAATCAGCCCCAGCATTTT	NA	TRBV6-1	TRBJ1-5	NA
CASRKGSKGTSSGANVLTF	TGTGCCAGCAGAAAAGGAAGTAAGGGGACATCATCTGGGGCCAACGTCCTGACTTTC	NA	TRBV5-4	TRBJ2-6	NA
CASSFWASGKETQYF	TGTGCCAGCAGTTTCTGGGCTAGCGGGAAAGAGACCCAGTACTTC	NA	TRBV28	TRBJ2-5	TRBD2
CASSQGGNEEKLFF	TGCGCCAGCAGCCAGGGGGGGAATGAGGAAAAACTGTTTTTT	NA	TRBV5-1	TRBJ1-4	TRBD1
CASSPQEGGYTF	TGTGCCAGTAGTCCCCAGGAGGGGGGCTACACCTTC	NA	TRBV19	TRBJ1-2	NA
CASSLELLAGGPRETQYF	TGTGCCAGCAGCTTGGAACTACTAGCGGGAGGGCCCCGGGAGACCCAGTACTTC	NA	TRBV5-4	TRBJ2-5	TRBD2
CASSLGGGVRLADTQYF	TGTGCCAGCAGCTTAGGGGGAGGCGTGAGGCTTGCAGATACGCAGTATTTT	NA	TRBV7-6	TRBJ2-3	NA
CASSLGQGVGSGELFF	TGTGCCAGCAGCCTAGGACAGGGGGTTGGATCCGGGGAGCTGTTTTTT	NA	TRBV7-3	TRBJ2-2	TRBD1
CASRRQLGGTDTQYF	TGTGCCAGTAGACGTCAGCTTGGTGGGACAGATACGCAGTATTTT	once	TRBV19	TRBJ2-3	NA
CASSNGTLGYNEQFF	TGTGCCAGCAGCAACGGGACTCTCGGATACAATGAGCAGTTCTTC	NA	TRBV11-3	TRBJ2-1	NA
CASSLAATLRQPQHF	TGTGCCAGCAGCTTAGCAGCAACCCTACGTCAGCCCCAGCATTTT	NA	TRBV7-2	TRBJ1-5	NA
CAWSLMNTEAFF	TGTGCCTGGAGTCTTATGAACACTGAAGCTTTCTTT	NA	TRBV30	TRBJ1-1	NA
CAIQRVPGELFF	TGTGCCATCCAAAGGGTTCCCGGGGAGCTGTTTTTT	NA	TRBV10-3	TRBJ2-2	NA
CASSLRTAYPNTEAFF	TGTGCCAGCAGCTTACGCACAGCCTATCCCAACACTGAAGCTTTCTTT	once	TRBV5-4	TRBJ1-1	NA
CASDRTTNSNQPQHF	TGTGCCAGTGACAGGACAACTAATAGCAATCAGCCCCAGCATTTT	NA	TRBV19	TRBJ1-5	NA
CASSLGEQYF	TGTGCCAGCAGCTTGGGCGAGCAGTACTTC	NA	TRBV11-2	TRBJ2-7	NA
CASSQDWDTGELFF	TGTGCCAGCAGCCAAGATTGGGATACCGGGGAGCTGTTTTTT	NA	TRBV14	TRBJ2-2	NA
CASAGPGSQPQHF	TGTGCCAGTGCCGGCCCCGGGAGTCAGCCCCAGCATTTT	NA	TRBV19	TRBJ1-5	NA
CASSERTGGYEQYF	TGTGCCAGCAGCGAGAGGACAGGGGGCTACGAGCAGTACTTC	NA	TRBV9	TRBJ2-7	TRBD1
CASSKTADTQYF	TGTGCCAGCAGTAAGACTGCAGATACGCAGTATTTT	NA	TRBV6-5	TRBJ2-3	NA
CASRDRADTQYF	TGTGCCAGCAGGGACCGGGCAGATACGCAGTATTTT	NA	TRBV6-1	TRBJ2-3	NA
CASSNHVASNTGELFF	TGTGCCAGCAGTAATCACGTAGCTTCGAACACCGGGGAGCTGTTTTTT	NA	TRBV5-5	TRBJ2-2	NA
CASSLSGGQVRQYF	TGTGCCAGCAGTTTATCGGGGGGCCAGGTTAGGCAGTATTTT	NA	TRBV27	TRBJ2-3	NA
CASSQRGEQFF	TGTGCCAGCAGTCAGCGGGGTGAGCAGTTCTTC	NA	TRBV14	TRBJ2-1	TRBD2
CASTYRDNDPVLTF	TGTGCCAGCACCTACCGGGACAATGACCCTGTCCTGACTTTC	NA	TRBV27	TRBJ2-6	NA
CAWRRLASTGELFF	TGTGCCTGGAGAAGACTAGCGAGCACCGGGGAGCTGTTTTTT	NA	TRBV30	TRBJ2-2	TRBD2
CASSYRPSWDTIYF	TGTGCCAGCTCATATCGCCCCTCGTGGGACACCATATATTTT	NA	TRBV18	TRBJ1-3	NA
CASSYRGGSTDTQYF	TGTGCCAGCAGTTACCGCGGCGGGAGCACAGATACGCAGTATTTT	NA	TRBV6-5	TRBJ2-3	NA
CAWSASDRGPQHF	TGTGCCTGGAGTGCCAGCGACAGGGGGCCCCAGCATTTT	NA	TRBV30	TRBJ1-5	TRBD1
CASSMGNRGTEAFF	TGTGCCAGTAGTATGGGGAACAGGGGCACTGAAGCTTTCTTT	NA	TRBV19	TRBJ1-1	TRBD1
CASSRLSSGANVLTF	TGTGCCAGCAGCCGGCTGAGCTCTGGGGCCAACGTCCTGACTTTC	NA	TRBV5-5	TRBJ2-6	NA
CASSVDGVLAGGPYEQYF	TGTGCCAGCAGCGTAGACGGAGTGCTAGCGGGAGGACCCTACGAGCAGTACTTC	NA	TRBV9	TRBJ2-7	TRBD2
CASSSPVTDTQYF	TGTGCCAGCAGCTCGCCGGTCACAGATACGCAGTATTTT	NA	TRBV27	TRBJ2-3	NA
CASSVDRGGYEQYF	TGCGCCAGCAGCGTGGACAGGGGAGGCTACGAGCAGTACTTC	few	TRBV5-1	TRBJ2-7	TRBD1
CASRTGGQETQYF	TGTGCCAGCAGGACAGGGGGCCAAGAGACCCAGTACTTC	NA	TRBV6-1	TRBJ2-5	TRBD1
CASSPPRGNNYGYTF	TGTGCCAGCAGCCCACCTAGGGGAAATAACTATGGCTACACCTTC	NA	TRBV28	TRBJ1-2	NA
CASSATPGPYNEQFF	TGTGCCAGCAGCGCCACTCCGGGGCCCTACAATGAGCAGTTCTTC	NA	TRBV11-3	TRBJ2-1	NA
CALGTGGPPSSGNTIYF	TGTGCCTTGGGGACAGGGGGCCCACCAAGCTCTGGAAACACCATATATTTT	NA	TRBV30	TRBJ1-3	TRBD1
CAARDSTYNEQFF	TGTGCCGCCCGGGACTCCACATACAATGAGCAGTTCTTC	NA	TRBV30	TRBJ2-1	NA
CASSQDLTSQETQYF	TGTGCCAGCAGCCAAGACTTAACTAGCCAAGAGACCCAGTACTTC	NA	TRBV4-2	TRBJ2-5	NA
CASRGTGRHAEAFF	TGTGCCAGCAGGGGTACCGGGAGGCACGCTGAAGCTTTCTTT	NA	TRBV7-9	TRBJ1-1	NA
CASSPSRDKNIQYF	TGTGCCAGCTCACCGAGCCGGGACAAAAACATTCAGTACTTC	NA	TRBV18	TRBJ2-4	NA
CATHNRVPQGGEQFF	TGTGCCACGCACAACAGGGTGCCCCAGGGGGGTGAGCAGTTCTTC	NA	TRBV28	TRBJ2-1	NA
CASSYLGHTEAFF	TGTGCCAGCAGCTACCTGGGCCACACTGAAGCTTTCTTT	NA	TRBV7-2	TRBJ1-1	NA